One and the same sample provided the 16 T cell receptor beta chains below, sequenced in a study of blood T cell repertoires in COVID-19. Clones were sequenced by immunoSEQ multiplex PCR, and TCRdb holds only the in-frame ones, with some missing. This sample has roughly 280,000 clones, with 70% to 90% found just once. Specimen: peripheral blood. The receptors come from a woman aged 70-85 years with acute or convalescent COVID-19.

The chain uses TRBV6-4 and TRBJ2-3; 14 bases map to TRBD2. Germline values: CDR1 MRHNA, CDR2 SNTAGT. There are 14 residues in the CDR3. Germline trimming cut 0 bases from V and 11 bases from J; bases unmatched to any gene: 1. DNA of the CDR3: TGTGCCAGCAGTGACTCCGGGACTAGCGGGGGGCAGTATTTT. This codes for CASSDSGTSGGQYF.

The rearrangement links TRBV7-3 to TRBJ1-1; no clear D gene. From germline, CDR1 is SGHTA and CDR2 FQGTGA. The CDR3 sequence is 13 residues long. V was pared by 5 bases and J by 6 bases, with 13 bases between. The CDR3 sequence: CASSPGAGSEAFF. As DNA, the CDR3 is TGTGCCAGCAGCCCGGGTGCGGGGTCTGAAGCTTTCTTT.

V and J are TRBV7-2 and TRBJ2-3; TRBD2 matches at 8 bases. The germline CDR1 and CDR2 sequences are SGHTA and FQGNSA. Germline trimming cut 1 base from V and 1 base from J; bases unmatched to any gene: 7. The CDR3 has 17 residues. Here the CDR3 reads CASSLEPGGGGTDTQYF. CDR3 nucleotide sequence: TGTGCCAGCAGCTTAGAGCCGGGAGGGGGGGGCACAGATACGCAGTATTTT.

The chain uses TRBV4-2 and TRBJ1-2; D might be TRBD1 (5 bases). This CDR3 is 14 amino acids long. V gave up 4 bases and J gave up 0 bases, with 9 bases separating them. Germline V gene sequence: CDR1 LGHNA, CDR2 YNFKEQ. DNA of the CDR3: TGTGCCAGCAGCCCAGGGTTAGCTAACTATGGCTACACCTTC. Encoded protein: CASSPGLANYGYTF.

The chain has TRBV3-1 (or the pseudogene TRBV3-2) and TRBJ2-3; 8 bases are shared with TRBD2. Germline V CDR1 and CDR2: LGHDT, YNNKEL (reference sequence). V was clipped by 4 bases and J by 14 bases; unmatched bases: 8. The CDR3 sequence is 12 residues long. CDR3 sequence reads: CASSPPGLERYF. CDR3 DNA sequence: TGTGCCAGCAGCCCACCGGGACTAGAGAGGTATTTT.

The chain has TRBV2 and TRBJ1-5; maybe TRBD1 (6 bases). V gave up 5 bases and J gave up 8 bases, with 16 bases separating them. This CDR3 spans 14 amino acids. The germline V gene encodes CDR1 SNHLY and CDR2 FYNNEI. The CDR3 here is CASSKGGAVEPQHF. In DNA, the CDR3 is TGTGCCAGCAGTAAGGGGGGGGCTGTGGAGCCCCAGCATTTT.

V is TRBV5-4 and J is TRBJ2-1; a possible D gene is TRBD2 (5 bases). Trimming stripped 0 bases from V and 5 bases from J, with 12 bases between. This CDR3 contains 15 residues. Germline CDR1 SGHNT, CDR2 YYREEE (reference sequence). The CDR3 DNA is TGTGCCAGCAGCTTGGGCCTAGCAGCGAACAATGAGCAGTTCTTC. The encoded protein is CASSLGLAANNEQFF.

This chain links TRBV6-6 with TRBJ1-2, with TRBD1 matching 8 bases. CDR1 MNHNY and CDR2 SVGAGI come from the germline V gene (reference sequence). The V segment lost 0 bases and the J segment 8 bases; nucleotides outside the gene matches: 5. The CDR3 loop spans 14 amino acids. CDR3 region: CASSYSRDRGGYTF. The CDR3 nucleotides are TGTGCCAGCAGTTACTCGAGAGACAGGGGAGGCTACACCTTC.

The rearrangement links TRBV6-6 to TRBJ2-2, with D perhaps TRBD2 (5 bases). The CDR3 extends over 13 amino acids. Trimming shortened V by 8 bases and J by 6 bases, and 13 bases separated the two germline ends. Germline V gene sequence: CDR1 MNHNY, CDR2 SVGAGI (reference sequence). The DNA for the CDR3 is TGTGCCAGCCTCCCTGAGGGAGCCGGGGAGCTGTTTTTT. It specifies CASLPEGAGELFF.

The chain recombines TRBV7-2 with TRBJ1-2; 8 bases align to TRBD1. The V segment lost 5 bases and the J segment 2 bases; nucleotides outside the gene matches: 4. The CDR3 contains 14 residues. Germline loops: CDR1 SGHTA, CDR2 FQGNSA. The CDR3 sequence: CASSLDRGNYGYTF. As DNA, the CDR3 is TGTGCCAGCAGCCTAGACAGGGGCAACTATGGCTACACCTTC.

This clone has only one observation. The gene calls are TRBV5-6 and TRBJ2-2; D is possibly TRBD2 (5 bases). V dropped 3 bases and J dropped 3 bases, with 18 bases sitting between them. The V gene's germline CDR1 is SGHDT and CDR2 YYEEEE. The CDR3 has 17 residues. CDR3 bases: TGTGCCAGCAGCTGGTCAGAACGGCGGCGGGACACCGGGGAGCTGTTTTTT. Translated, it gives CASSWSERRRDTGELFF. Based on the CDR3 plus reference TRBV5-6 and TRBJ2-2, the full variable domain is DAGVTQSPTHLIKTRGQQVTLRCSPKSGHDTVSWYQQALGQGPQFIFQYYEEEERQRGNFPDRFSGHQFPNYSSELNVNALLLGDSALYLCASSWSERRRDTGELFFGEGSRLTVL.

The genes are TRBV27 and TRBJ2-7; D might be TRBD1 (6 bases). Per the germline V gene, CDR1 is MNHEY and CDR2 is SMNVEV (reference sequence). Deletions cut 5 bases from V and 7 bases from J, with 18 bases between. CDR3 length: 14 amino acids. Here the CDR3 reads CASSILQGPFEQYF. In DNA form, the CDR3 reads TGTGCCAGCAGTATCCTACAGGGACCCTTTGAGCAGTACTTC.

This chain links TRBV29-1 with TRBJ2-7; no firm D call. CDR1 and CDR2 from the germline V gene are SQVTM and ANQGSEA. Trimming shortened V by 5 bases and J by 0 bases, and 17 bases separated the two germline ends. The CDR3 has 15 amino acids. CDR3 bases: TGCAGCGTTCTTTCAACAGTCGTCAGCTCCTACGAGCAGTACTTC. Protein sequence: CSVLSTVVSSYEQYF.

The rearrangement uses TRBV5-1 and TRBJ2-1; weak D call: TRBD1 (8 bases). Looked up from germline, CDR1 is SGHRS and CDR2 is YFSETQ. The CDR3 sequence is 14 residues long. V was cut by 2 bases and J by 8 bases, with 14 bases left in between. The DNA of the CDR3 is TGCGCCAGCAGCTTCTGGACAGGGAGGGATGAGCAGTTCTTC. Protein: CASSFWTGRDEQFF.

V and J are TRBV2 and TRBJ1-4, with a tentative D call TRBD1 (6 bases). CDR3 length: 14 amino acids. The V end lost 6 bases, the J end lost 4 bases, and 12 bases lay between the germline ends. CDR1 is SNHLY, CDR2 FYNNEI, per germline. CDR3 protein: CASRFGTINEKLFF. CDR3 sequence (DNA): TGTGCCAGCAGATTCGGGACAATTAATGAAAAACTGTTTTTT.

The chain employs TRBV27 and TRBJ2-7; the D gene is possibly TRBD2 (6 bases). The CDR3 has 14 residues. V lost 5 bases to trimming and J lost 3 bases, with 14 bases between them. CDR1 MNHEY and CDR2 SMNVEV come from the germline V gene (reference sequence). Written as DNA, the CDR3 is TGTGCCAGCAGTGGCGGGGACTGGAACTACGAGCAGTACTTC. Translated, it gives CASSGGDWNYEQYF.